The 2 T cell receptor beta chains below come from one sample, sequenced in a study of cytomegalovirus exposure and HLA in healthy donors. The PCR ran on 60 Vbeta and 13 Jbeta primers. TCRdb's copy holds only in-frame clones and misses some; the assay was immunoSEQ multiplex PCR. The data contain 150,000 or so clones, 68% of them seen just once; the ten biggest clones take up under 11%. Sequences were obtained from PBMCs. The receptors stem from a man aged 25-40 years in good health and CMV-seropositive.

The rearrangement uses TRBV28 and TRBJ2-7; 8 bases align to TRBD1. CDR1 is MDHEN, CDR2 SYDVKM, per germline. This CDR3 region has 13 residues. V shed 6 bases and J 3 bases; nucleotides not matched to a gene: 4. CDR3 sequence: CASSTGGLYEQYF. The CDR3 region has the DNA TGTGCCAGCAGCACAGGGGGGCTCTACGAGCAGTACTTC.

V and J are TRBV28 and TRBJ2-5; D ambiguous. The J call is doubtful: the DNA matches TRBJ2-7 better. CDR3 size: 13 residues. CDR1 and CDR2 (germline): MDHEN, SYDVKM. The CDR3 here is CASSFGGSYEQYF. The CDR3, as DNA: TGTGCCAGCAGTTTTGGCGGATCCTACGAGCAGTACTTC.